This T cell receptor beta chain is drawn from a study of Graves' ophthalmopathy and Graves' hyperthyroidism. Study-wide context: Before any treatment, peripheral blood was taken at the initial diagnosis.

Investigators amplified TCR beta CDR3 regions from RNA transcripts. Following a first-round RT-PCR that used HTBI primers, a second-round multiplex PCR was carried out. Each CDR3 protein gets one entry after TCRdb re-called the multiplex PCR reads with MiXCR. Of around 660,000 distinct CDR3 sequences in the sample, about 41% are singletons; the top ten hold roughly 3.5%. This clonotype has a count of ten or more. Its antigen is currently unknown. Orbital computed tomography and thyroid ultrasound, along with TRAb, serum thyroxine and clinical symptoms, underpinned diagnosis. Findings of the study overall: The model reached just under 71% sensitivity and around 74% specificity for predicting ophthalmopathy progression. A majority of expanded thyroid clonotypes exceeding 0.001 frequency were likewise present in blood.

This clonotype was obtained from an adult man with Graves' ophthalmopathy. Sequenced sample: peripheral blood.

CDR3 nucleotide sequence: TGTGCCAGTAGTACAGGGTATCAAGGTGGGGCCAACGTCCTGACTTTC. As protein: CASSTGYQGGANVLTF. V gene TRBV19 combines with J gene TRBJ2-6, with D maybe TRBD1 (5 bases). The CDR3 length is 16 residues. The V and J ends lost 4 bases and 3 bases respectively, with 13 bases between them. Germline V gene lookup returns CDR1 LNHDA and CDR2 SQIVND (reference sequence).